The clone carrying this TCR beta chain was counted many times. Its antigen is currently unknown. In terms of origin and age, donors were healthy Caucasian individuals from Russia aged about 6 to 90. Every participating donor contributed about 10 milliliters of peripheral blood through a draw. Isolation per sample recovered at least 7 million PBMCs. With a J-beta primer mix and a sample-barcoded 5' primer, a second PCR ran about 7 to 12 cycles. MiXCR was run by TCRdb on the 5' RACE reads, yielding one entry per CDR3 protein. The sample contains 650,000 to 800,000 distinct CDR3 sequences, over 40% of which appear only once. This sample stems from a study of blood T cells in healthy people across ages. Study-level results: Diversity of TCR beta per million T cells declined in a roughly linear way with age.

Germline V gene data show CDR1 as SEHNR and CDR2 as FQNEAQ (reference sequence). CDR3 length equals 13 residues. Deletions cut 3 bases from V and 8 bases from J, with 11 bases between. The sequence derives from a woman of 80 years or more in good health. The chain carries TRBV7-9 and TRBJ2-1; no definite D call. The material sequenced was blood. CDR3 protein: CASSFTPQYEQFF. The CDR3, as DNA: TGTGCCAGCAGCTTCACGCCTCAGTATGAGCAGTTCTTC.